Detailed here is one TCR beta chain. The antigen is unknown. From germline, CDR1 is LGHNA and CDR2 YNFKEQ. Trimming took off 4 bases at V and 1 base at J, with 19 bases between the two ends. The CDR3 sequence is 18 residues long. This entry is derived from a study of graft-versus-host responses after intestinal transplantation. Overall study: In this cohort, recipients had multivisceral, liver-intestinal, or isolated intestinal transplants. Anti-thymocyte globulin was used for induction in all recipients, who then took tacrolimus and steroids for roughly three years.

Only in-frame clones appear in the TCRdb table, and some are missing; sequencing was by immunoSEQ multiplex PCR. In the table there are more than 85,000 clones, just under 95% of which are singletons. Overall study findings and caveats: Analysis identified GvH clones in recipient marrow, with some appearing first in ileum or blood. Allograft graft-versus-host to host-versus-graft clonal ratios ran high in patients with graft-donor T cell macrochimerism.

The TCR sequence derives from a human donor who was the organ donor for an intestinal transplant. The material sequenced was unstimulated CD8+ T cells sorted from spleen or lymph node cells, taken before transplant. The chain combines TRBV4-2 with TRBJ2-2; D might be TRBD2 (6 bases). The DNA for the CDR3 is TGTGCCAGCAGCCCCCGTCGGGCGGGACTCGTGAACACCGGGGAGCTGTTTTTT. Its translation is CASSPRRAGLVNTGELFF.